This T cell receptor (beta chain) was identified during a study of blood T cells in healthy people across ages (dated by TCRdb to the mid-2010s). Describing the broader study: In model experiments, roughly one uniquely barcoded TCR beta cDNA molecule per two T cells was captured by template switching. For two donors (one aged 18 to 30 and one aged 80 or older), the study analyzed two additional independent replicas of 1 million unique cDNA reads from the same blood draw. Using deep sequencing normalized with unique cDNA molecular identifiers, the study measured how TCR beta repertoire diversity changes with age. Donors were grouped into four age groups: young (average about 15 years), middle-aged (about 38), aged (62) and long-lived (roughly 80). Donors of different ages were randomly distributed across sequencing lanes to avoid experimental bias. Findings and caveats that apply to the study as a whole: Bulk unsorted PBMC profiling prevented conclusive comparison of naive and antigen-experienced compartments. The CMV infection status of donors was not known, potentially confounding age-related changes in expanded clonotypes. As age increased, observed TCR beta diversity per million T cells dropped in a roughly linear way, and a significant reduction was already evident by age around 41. Estimates of total diversity based on one million sequenced T cells were considered lower bounds and underestimates. There was a strong correlation between observed TCR beta diversity and the percentage of naive T cells measured by flow cytometry. Compared with the aged group, more naive CD4+ T cells, fewer expanded clones and increased TCR diversity were shown by the long-lived group, suggesting age selection.

The library relied on 5' RACE. Sequencing used an Illumina HiSeq 2500. A second PCR of roughly 7 to 11 cycles was performed with a sample-barcoded 5' primer and a J-beta primer mix. Each TCR beta cDNA molecule received a unique molecular identifier from a template-switch 5' adaptor carrying 12 random nucleotides. Each sample yielded at least 3 million CDR3-containing paired-end reads. All of the RNA was converted into first-strand cDNA using the Mint cDNA synthesis kit, with a TRBC-specific oligonucleotide serving as the primer. Following uracil-DNA glycosylase treatment, a first 18-cycle PCR with universal primers M1SS and BC2_uni_R was performed on all cDNA. In the source study's methods: For normalization, 1 million high-quality reads, each with a distinct molecular identifier, were randomly selected from each sample. Instead of being binned into consensus sequences, reads with shared molecular identifiers were discarded. CDR3 identification, clonotype clustering and error correction used MiTCR with a Q25 quality threshold and the strictest error-elimination algorithm. A nonparametric unseen species model using Euler transformation provided a lower-bound estimate of total TCR beta diversity. The raw public data were reprocessed by TCRdb itself: fastp quality trimming at Q25, MiXCR clonotype calling, in-frame beta chains only. Identical CDR3 proteins give one entry, which carries the most common genes and DNA. TCRdb's processing, not the authors' own work, is the source of the V and J calls. Within this sample are approximately 600,000 distinct CDR3 sequences, with roughly 58% of them counted one time only. Around 37% of the sample goes to the ten largest clones.

The table lists this clonotype with a few counts. The clone's antigen remains unknown. Base-call qualities are not available, and no considerably larger clone is one nucleotide away. Systemically healthy Caucasian individuals from Russia, about 38 in total and aged 6 to 90 years, were included as donors. Each donor gave ten milliliters of peripheral blood, collected into EDTA-treated Vacutainer tubes. Ficoll-Paque density-gradient centrifugation was used to isolate PBMCs, with at least 7 million obtained per sample. Trizol reagent was used to extract total RNA from the PBMCs, yielding at least 6 micrograms per sample. Naive CD45RAhigh/CD27high T cell percentages were measured by flow cytometry on a PBMC aliquot from every donor. CDR1 is given as MDHEN and CDR2 as SYDVKM, both from the germline V gene. V is pruned by 4 bases and J by 7 bases, leaving 8 bases of the junction without a gene match. Measured from the cysteine to the phenylalanine, the CDR3 is 15 residues long. Only CDR3 DNA is held: 45 bases, read in frame from base 1.

Sequencing was done on a sample of blood. Recombination joined TRBV28 with TRBJ2-1, and TRBD1 aligns with 9 junction nucleotides. The source is a man aged 55-75 years in good health. The DNA sequence reads TGTGCCAGCAGTTCCGGACAGGGGACGTGGAATGAGCAGTTCTTC. Its protein is CASSSGQGTWNEQFF. Beyond the CDR3, the reference TRBV28 and TRBJ2-1 genes provide the residues; the full variable domain reads: DVKVTQSSRYLVKRTGEKVFLECVQDMDHENMFWYRQDPGLGLRLIYFSYDVKMKEKGDIPEGYSVSREKKERFSLILESASTNQTSMYLCASSSGQGTWNEQFFGPGTRLTVL.